What follows are 9 T cell receptor beta chains derived from one specimen sequenced in a study of blood T cell repertoires in COVID-19. Profiled with immunoSEQ multiplex PCR; TCRdb holds only in-frame clones, not every one. The table shows fewer than 110,000 clones, with 70% to 90% occurring only once. The sample comprised peripheral blood. The source is a man in his fifties or sixties in a cohort sampled during active COVID-19.

In this sample, this clone turned up once. The J gene is TRBJ1-6, the V gene TRBV6-5, with no clear D. Per the germline V gene, CDR1 is MNHEY and CDR2 is SVGAGI. This CDR3 has 14 residues. V shed 6 bases and J shed 6 bases, with 12 bases lying between them. CDR3 in amino acids: CASRAAGGNSPLHF. For the CDR3, the DNA is TGTGCCAGCAGGGCGGCGGGTGGTAATTCACCCCTCCACTTT.

The genes are TRBV21-1 and TRBJ1-5; the table's D gene call, TRBD1, was not cross checked with the DNA. TRBV21-1 constitutes a pseudogene. The CDR3 loop spans 22 amino acids. CDR3 in DNA: TGTGCCAGCAGCAAAGTTTCCTGGCCGCAAGGGGATAGTCCTAGTAGCAATCAGCCCCAGCATTTT. Translating it yields CASSKVSWPQGDSPSSNQPQHF.

The chain links TRBV5-1 to TRBJ2-5; D is uncertain. This CDR3 comprises 15 residues. Germline CDR1 SGHRS, CDR2 YFSETQ. V lost 1 base, J lost 2 bases, and 12 bases lay in between. Here the CDR3 reads CASSLIDGLQETQYF. DNA of the CDR3: TGCGCCAGCAGCTTGATTGACGGGTTACAAGAGACCCAGTACTTC.

The chain recombines TRBV5-1 with TRBJ1-4; maybe TRBD1 (6 bases). The V gene lost 2 bases and the J gene lost 10 bases, with 9 bases spanning the gap. CDR1 is SGHRS and CDR2 is YFSETQ in the germline V gene. The CDR3 is made up of 12 amino acids. The CDR3 loop reads CASSFLGGKLFF. As DNA, the CDR3 is TGCGCCAGCAGCTTTTTAGGGGGAAAACTGTTTTTT.

V gene TRBV11-3 combines with J gene TRBJ2-1; no clear D gene. This CDR3 comprises 14 residues. Trimming pared 1 base from V and 4 bases from J, leaving 8 bases between. Germline CDR1 SGHNT, CDR2 YENEEA. This CDR3 reads CASSLGPRYNEQFF. The CDR3 nucleotides are TGTGCCAGCAGCTTAGGGCCTCGATACAATGAGCAGTTCTTC. Based on the CDR3 plus reference TRBV11-3 and TRBJ2-1, the full variable domain is EAGVVQSPRYKIIEKKQPVAFWCNPISGHNTLYWYLQNLGQGPELLIRYENEEAVDDSQLPKDRFSAERLKGVDSTLKIQPAELGDSAVYLCASSLGPRYNEQFFGPGTRLTVL.

The rearrangement uses TRBV5-8 and TRBJ1-2; D possibly corresponds to TRBD1 (5 bases). The V and J ends lost 0 bases and 3 bases respectively, with 12 bases between them. The CDR3 length is 15 residues. CDR1 SGHTS and CDR2 YDEGEE come from the germline V gene. CDR3 sequence reads: CASSLGQGLYYGYTF. The CDR3, as DNA: TGTGCCAGCAGCTTGGGTCAGGGCCTCTACTATGGCTACACCTTC. Filled out from reference TRBV5-8 and TRBJ1-2, the complete variable domain reads EAGVTQSPTHLIKTRGQQATLRCSPISGHTSVYWYQQALGLGLQFLLWYDEGEERNRGNFPPRFSGRQFPNYSSELNVNALELEDSALYLCASSLGQGLYYGYTFGSGTRLTVV.

The J gene is TRBJ1-2, the V gene TRBV7-2, with unresolved D. The V gene lost 2 bases and the J gene lost 0 bases, with 7 bases spanning the gap. Germline lookup yields CDR1 SGHTA and CDR2 FQGNSA. The CDR3 runs 14 residues. CDR3: CASSLTTPNYGYTF. The CDR3 DNA follows: TGTGCCAGCAGCTTAACGACACCTAACTATGGCTACACCTTC.

The chain joins TRBV5-1 to TRBJ2-1; 8 nucleotides agree with TRBD1. V lost 3 bases to trimming and J lost 0 bases; unmatched junction nucleotides: 14. Germline V gives CDR1 SGHRS, CDR2 YFSETQ. The CDR3 is 19 residues long. The CDR3 nucleotides are TGCGCCAGCAGCTACGGGGACAGGTCTAGGGGGAGCTCCTACAATGAGCAGTTCTTC. This codes for CASSYGDRSRGSSYNEQFF. Full variable domain (remainder filled in from reference TRBV5-1 and TRBJ2-1): KAGVTQTPRYLIKTRGQQVTLSCSPISGHRSVSWYQQTPGQGLQFLFEYFSETQRNKGNFPGRFSGRQFSNSRSEMNVSTLELGDSALYLCASSYGDRSRGSSYNEQFFGPGTRLTVL.

The rearrangement links TRBV7-8 to TRBJ1-3; the D gene is possibly TRBD1 (6 bases). The CDR3 loop spans 14 amino acids. The V end was cut by 6 bases, the J end by 2 bases, with 11 bases between. CDR1 and CDR2 (germline): SGHVS, FQNEAQ. CDR3 nucleotide sequence: TGTGCCAGCAGTCTGGGGGCACCTGGAAACACCATATATTTT. Translation: CASSLGAPGNTIYF.